The present T cell receptor beta chain was sequenced within a study of blood T cells in healthy people across ages. The germline V gene has CDR1 SQVTM and CDR2 ANQGSEA. V was shortened by 6 bases and J by 5 bases, with 19 bases between the two germline ends. This CDR3 is 14 amino acids long. Sample-barcoded 5' priming and a J-beta primer mix drove a second PCR of 7 to 11 cycles. Each CDR3 protein is one row after TCRdb ran MiXCR on the 5' RACE reads. The sample consists of roughly 800,000 distinct CDR3 sequences, 55% to 70% of them appearing once. This clonotype has just a few counts. The sample taken for sequencing was blood. This sequence originates from a young man in good health. The V gene is TRBV29-1, the J gene TRBJ2-5, with D possibly TRBD1 on 6 matching bases. The CDR3 region is CSVTWVGARETQYF. The CDR3 DNA reads TGCAGCGTAACTTGGGTGGGGGCGCGGGAGACCCAGTACTTC.